This TCR beta chain appears in the sequencing data of a study of cytomegalovirus exposure and HLA in healthy donors (dated by TCRdb to the late 2010s). For the study in its entirety: The roughly 700 repertoires of the first cohort and the roughly 120 validation repertoires were produced on the same platform, according to a later analysis. The study aimed to test whether signatures of past pathogen exposure could be identified by cataloging public T cell receptors. A separate validation cohort of 90 to 150 different subjects was used in addition to the roughly 700-subject first cohort. To predict cytomegalovirus infection status, the study combined high-throughput TCR immunosequencing, statistical association of individual TCRs with disease status, and machine learning.

The donors belonged to the validation cohort of over a hundred subjects, which was separate from the approximately 700-subject first cohort. Libraries were constructed by the immunoSEQ multiplex PCR assay. Per the source publication's procedure: A statistical classification framework was built to diagnose cytomegalovirus status from the catalog of TCR beta chain sequences. TCRdb provides this immuneACCESS table in a form limited to in-frame rearrangements. Some clones are lacking; in checked studies, under half of them reflect an unresolved V gene, and why the rest are absent is not known. V and J calls and clone size are given by that table; D and trimming were obtained from the DNA. Within this sample are about 56,000 clones, with approximately 92% of them counted one time only. The ten top clones hold 0.9% to 1.4% of the sample. V was cut back by 5 bases and J by 10 bases, leaving a gap of 18 bases between them. The CDR3 goes from the cysteine to the phenylalanine over 14 residues. Kept here is only the CDR3 DNA, which spans 42 bases and is read in frame from base 1. According to the germline V gene, CDR1 reads MNHEY and CDR2 reads SVGAGI.

Notes on this clone: Its antigen specificity is not known. Qualities for individual bases were not recorded, and no much larger clone is one base off.

What the authors observed across the whole study: Subsequent analysis determined that TCRs grouped into clusters in the first cohort also showed a tendency toward co-occurrence across the 120 validation repertoires, and 90% to 95% of cluster scores exceeded 0. The study listed around 160 TCR beta chains as associated with cytomegalovirus. The validation cohort had no HLA typing available for a later analysis, so co-occurrence within that cohort was assessed over all 130 or so repertoires. Most TCR sequences were seen in very few donors, while some public TCRs were found in many individuals. The authors suggested that the approach could potentially be generalized to other disease states and immunological phenotypes. The classifier was reported to diagnose cytomegalovirus status with high specificity and sensitivity in both the original cohort and the validation cohort. In vitro tests confirmed that three of the cytomegalovirus-associated TCR beta chains recognize cytomegalovirus antigens.

The chain uses TRBV6-5 and TRBJ2-1; 6 matching bases give a weak D call of TRBD2. This TCR was recovered from a young man in good health and CMV-seronegative. The sample comprised PBMCs. CDR3 protein: CASSIARTGLEQFF. The DNA reads TGTGCCAGCAGTATTGCCCGGACGGGACTCGAGCAGTTCTTC.